This TCR beta chain was recovered during a study of OX40 agonist ivuxolimab in advanced cancers. Study overall: Across the patients, intravenous ivuxolimab was delivered every 2 weeks at 0.01 to 10 mg/kg. Dose-escalation patients suffered from hepatocellular carcinoma, melanoma, renal cell or head and neck cancer.

Looked up from germline, CDR1 is PRHDT and CDR2 is FYEKMQ (reference sequence). V was clipped by 5 bases and J by 0 bases; unmatched bases: 7. The CDR3 runs to 16 residues. Study-level results: Blood T cells, both CD4+ and CD8+, expanded clonally by week 6 at 0.1 to 3.0 mg/kg.

With regard to this clone: Antigen unknown.

The assay was immunoSEQ multiplex PCR, and TCRdb's table has in-frame clones only and misses some. The sample has 22,000 or so clones, over 75% seen once; the top ten hold approximately 15%. This sequence originates from an adult with an advanced solid tumor such as melanoma, head and neck, liver or kidney cancer. The rearrangement joins TRBV13 to TRBJ2-1, with 7 bases lining up with TRBD1. This specimen was CD4+ or CD8+ T cells sorted from blood, taken in a trial of the OX40 agonist ivuxolimab. The CDR3 DNA reads TGTGCCAGCAGCCCCCTACAGGGGAGCTCCTACAATGAGCAGTTCTTC. Translated: CASSPLQGSSYNEQFF.